This T cell receptor beta chain stems from a study of control samples from healthy donors and cancer patients. Assay used: immunoSEQ multiplex PCR; TCRdb lists only in-frame clones, some missing. Counted here are about 180,000 clones, about 90% occurring once; the ten biggest clones make up 1.4%. Trimming took off 7 bases at V and 3 bases at J, with 17 bases between the two ends. CDR3 length: 14 residues. Per germline, CDR1 SGHDT and CDR2 YYEEEE. The sequenced material came from blood. The receptor was derived from a woman aged 45 to 65 in good health. The J gene is TRBJ2-7, the V gene TRBV5-6; unclear D gene. DNA for the CDR3: TGTGCCAGCGGGCAGGCCCCGCTTTACTACGAGCAGTACTTC. It encodes CASGQAPLYYEQYF.